The text below deals with one T cell receptor (beta chain). The data stem from a study of T cell changes during pregnancy in multiple sclerosis. V lost 2 bases and J lost 6; bases outside the gene matches: 5. This CDR3 has 14 amino acids. The germline gives CDR1 GTSNPN, CDR2 SVGIG (reference sequence). Generated by immunoSEQ multiplex PCR, the TCRdb table keeps only in-frame clones and is missing some. The sample has about 70,000 clones, around nine tenths seen once; the top ten hold almost 0.3%. Sequenced here: CD4+ T cells from peripheral blood mononuclear cells, sampled after pregnancy. The origin of this receptor is a female donor with multiple sclerosis, enrolled in a pregnancy study. This chain connects TRBV30 to TRBJ2-1; 9 bases fit TRBD2. CDR3 sequence (DNA): TGTGCCTGGAGTCCCGTAGCGGGAGCCAATGAGCAGTTCTTC. Its translation is CAWSPVAGANEQFF.